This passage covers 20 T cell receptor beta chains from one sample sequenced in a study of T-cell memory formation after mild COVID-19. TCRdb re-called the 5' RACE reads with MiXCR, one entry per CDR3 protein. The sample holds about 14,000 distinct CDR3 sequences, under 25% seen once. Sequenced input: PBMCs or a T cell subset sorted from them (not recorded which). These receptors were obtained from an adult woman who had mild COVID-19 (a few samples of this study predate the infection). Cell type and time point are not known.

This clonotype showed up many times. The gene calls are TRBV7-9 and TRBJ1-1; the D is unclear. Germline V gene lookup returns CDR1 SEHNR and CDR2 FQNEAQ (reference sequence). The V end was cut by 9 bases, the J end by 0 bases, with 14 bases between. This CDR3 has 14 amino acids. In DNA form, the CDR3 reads TGTGCCAGTTGTGCTGGAAACTTGAACACTGAAGCTTTCTTT. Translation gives CASCAGNLNTEAFF.

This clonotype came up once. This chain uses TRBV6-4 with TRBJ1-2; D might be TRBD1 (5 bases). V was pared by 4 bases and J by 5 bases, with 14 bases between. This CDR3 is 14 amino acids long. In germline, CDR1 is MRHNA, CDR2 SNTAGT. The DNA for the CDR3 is TGTGCCAGCAGTGCGAACAGGCGCCATTATGGCTACACCTTC. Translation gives CASSANRRHYGYTF.

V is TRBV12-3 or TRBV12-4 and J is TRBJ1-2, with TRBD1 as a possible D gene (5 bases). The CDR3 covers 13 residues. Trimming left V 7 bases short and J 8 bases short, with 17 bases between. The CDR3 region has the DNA TGTGCCAGCAACCCTGGGGGATCGAAGGGCTACACCTTC. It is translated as CASNPGGSKGYTF.

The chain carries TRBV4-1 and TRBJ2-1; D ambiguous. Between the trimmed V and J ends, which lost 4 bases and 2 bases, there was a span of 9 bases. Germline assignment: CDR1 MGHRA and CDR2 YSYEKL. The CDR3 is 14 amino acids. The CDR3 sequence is CASSLHGPYNEQFF. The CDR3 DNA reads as TGCGCCAGCAGCCTCCACGGTCCCTACAATGAGCAGTTCTTC.

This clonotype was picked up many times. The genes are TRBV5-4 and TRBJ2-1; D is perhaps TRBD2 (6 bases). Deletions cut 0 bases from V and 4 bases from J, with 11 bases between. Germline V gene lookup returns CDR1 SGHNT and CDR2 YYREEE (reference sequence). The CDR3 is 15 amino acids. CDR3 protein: CASSLDGTSYNEQFF. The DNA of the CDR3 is TGTGCCAGCAGCTTGGATGGGACTTCGTACAATGAGCAGTTCTTC.

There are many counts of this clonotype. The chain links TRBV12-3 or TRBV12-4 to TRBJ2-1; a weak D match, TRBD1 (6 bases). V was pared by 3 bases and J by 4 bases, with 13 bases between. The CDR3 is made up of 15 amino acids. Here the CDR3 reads CASSFHRVVYNEQFF. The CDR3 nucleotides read TGTGCCAGCAGTTTTCACAGGGTAGTTTACAATGAGCAGTTCTTC.

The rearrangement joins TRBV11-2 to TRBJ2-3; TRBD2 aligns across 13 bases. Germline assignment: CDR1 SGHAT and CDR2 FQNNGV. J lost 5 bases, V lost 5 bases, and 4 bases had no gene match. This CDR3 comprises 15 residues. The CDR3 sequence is CASSTLAGGIDTQYF. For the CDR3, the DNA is TGTGCCAGCAGCACACTAGCGGGGGGGATAGATACGCAGTATTTT.

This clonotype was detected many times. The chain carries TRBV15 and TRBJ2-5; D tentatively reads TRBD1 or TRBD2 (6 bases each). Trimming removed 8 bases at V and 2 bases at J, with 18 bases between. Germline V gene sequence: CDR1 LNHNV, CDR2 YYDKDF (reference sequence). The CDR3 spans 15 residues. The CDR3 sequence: CATVRSGDTQETQYF. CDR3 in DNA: TGTGCCACCGTAAGGTCGGGGGACACTCAAGAGACCCAGTACTTC.

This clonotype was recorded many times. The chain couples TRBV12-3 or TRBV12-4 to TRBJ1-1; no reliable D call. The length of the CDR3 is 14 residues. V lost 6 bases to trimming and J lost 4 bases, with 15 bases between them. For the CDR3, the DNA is TGTGCCAGCAGCTACGGTCCGAGGGCCACTGAAGCTTTCTTT. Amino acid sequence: CASSYGPRATEAFF.

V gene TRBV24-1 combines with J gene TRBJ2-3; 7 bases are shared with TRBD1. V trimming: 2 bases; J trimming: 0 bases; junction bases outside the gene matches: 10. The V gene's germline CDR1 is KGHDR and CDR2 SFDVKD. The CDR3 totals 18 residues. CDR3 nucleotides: TGTGCCACCAGTGATTCAGACCCGGGACAGACTAGCACAGATACGCAGTATTTT. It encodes CATSDSDPGQTSTDTQYF.

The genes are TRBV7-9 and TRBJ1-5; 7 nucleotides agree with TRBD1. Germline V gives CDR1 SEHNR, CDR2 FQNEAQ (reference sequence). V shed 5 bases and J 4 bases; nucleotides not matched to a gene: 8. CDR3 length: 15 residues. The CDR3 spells CASSLGDRTNQPQHF. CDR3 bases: TGTGCCAGCAGCCTAGGGGACAGAACGAATCAGCCCCAGCATTTT.

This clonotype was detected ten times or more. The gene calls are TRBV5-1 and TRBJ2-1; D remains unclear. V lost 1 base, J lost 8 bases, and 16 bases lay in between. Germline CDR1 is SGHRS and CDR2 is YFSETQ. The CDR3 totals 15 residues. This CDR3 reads CASSLSSPVPHEQFF. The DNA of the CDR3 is TGCGCCAGCAGCTTGTCGTCTCCCGTTCCTCATGAGCAGTTCTTC.

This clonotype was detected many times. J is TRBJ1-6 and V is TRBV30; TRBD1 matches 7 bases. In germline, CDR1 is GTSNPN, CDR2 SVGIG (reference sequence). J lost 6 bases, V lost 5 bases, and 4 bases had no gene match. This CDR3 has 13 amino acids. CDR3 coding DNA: TGTGCCTGGGAGACAGGGATTAATTCACCCCTCCACTTT. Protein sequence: CAWETGINSPLHF.

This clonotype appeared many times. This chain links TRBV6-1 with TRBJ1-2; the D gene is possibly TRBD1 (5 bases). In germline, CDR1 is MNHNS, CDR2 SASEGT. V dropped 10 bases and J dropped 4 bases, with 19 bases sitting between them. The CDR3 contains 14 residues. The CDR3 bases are TGTGCCACAGCGGGCCCAGGGACCACCTATGGCTACACCTTC. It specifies CATAGPGTTYGYTF.

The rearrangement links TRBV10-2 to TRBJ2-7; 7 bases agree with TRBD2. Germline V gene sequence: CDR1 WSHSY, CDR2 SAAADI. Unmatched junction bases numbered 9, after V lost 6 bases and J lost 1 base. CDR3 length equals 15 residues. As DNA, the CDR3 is TGCGCCAGCAGAGCGCCCGGGACTACTTCCTACGAGCAGTACTTC. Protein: CASRAPGTTSYEQYF.

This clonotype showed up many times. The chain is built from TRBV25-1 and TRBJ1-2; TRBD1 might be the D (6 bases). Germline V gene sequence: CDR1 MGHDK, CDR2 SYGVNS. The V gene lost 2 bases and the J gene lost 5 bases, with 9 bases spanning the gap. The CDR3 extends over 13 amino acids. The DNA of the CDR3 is TGTGCCAGCAGTGAAAGGGACATTTATGGCTACACCTTC. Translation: CASSERDIYGYTF.

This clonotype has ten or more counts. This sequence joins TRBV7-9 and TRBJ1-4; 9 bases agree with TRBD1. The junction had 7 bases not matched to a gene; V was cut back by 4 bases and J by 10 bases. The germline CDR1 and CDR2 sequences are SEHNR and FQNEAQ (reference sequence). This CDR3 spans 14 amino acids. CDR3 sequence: CASSSPGTGTKLFF. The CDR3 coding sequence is TGTGCCAGCAGCTCACCCGGGACAGGGACAAAACTGTTTTTT.

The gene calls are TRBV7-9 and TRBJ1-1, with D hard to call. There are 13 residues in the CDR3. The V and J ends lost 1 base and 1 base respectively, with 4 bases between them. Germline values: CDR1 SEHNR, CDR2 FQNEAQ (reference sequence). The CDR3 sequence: CASSLEANTEAFF. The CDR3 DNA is TGTGCCAGCAGCTTAGAGGCGAACACTGAAGCTTTCTTT.

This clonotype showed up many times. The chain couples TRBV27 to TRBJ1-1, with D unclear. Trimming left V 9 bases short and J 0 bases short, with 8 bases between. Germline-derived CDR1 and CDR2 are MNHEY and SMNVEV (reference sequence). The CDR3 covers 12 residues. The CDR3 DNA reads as TGTGCCAGTCGGACCCTGAACACTGAAGCTTTCTTT. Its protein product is CASRTLNTEAFF.

CDR3 DNA sequence: TGTGCCAGCAGCCCGGGCTCCAATGAGCAGTTCTTC. Translated: CASSPGSNEQFF. The rearrangement joins TRBV4-2 to TRBJ2-1, with D unresolved. Germline V gives CDR1 LGHNA, CDR2 YNFKEQ. The CDR3 spans 12 residues. The V end lost 4 bases, the J end lost 6 bases, and 7 bases lay between the germline ends.